One and the same sample provided the 29 T cell receptor beta chains below, sequenced in a study of blood T cell repertoires in COVID-19. Data came from immunoSEQ multiplex PCR; TCRdb stores just in-frame clones and leaves some out. Among 120,000 or so clones listed, around four fifths were seen once. Material: peripheral blood. These receptors all stem from an older man with active or convalescent COVID-19.

The CDR3 DNA reads as TGTGCCAGTAGTCCTGACACCGTCTCTGGAAACACCATATATTTT. Translation gives CASSPDTVSGNTIYF. The chain couples TRBV19 to TRBJ1-3; no clear D. The V end was cut by 5 bases, the J end by 0 bases, with 11 bases between. Per germline, CDR1 LNHDA and CDR2 SQIVND (reference sequence). CDR3 length: 15 residues. Combining the CDR3 with reference TRBV19 and TRBJ1-3 gives the whole variable domain DGGITQSPKYLFRKEGQNVTLSCEQNLNHDAMYWYRQDPGQGLRLIYYSQIVNDFQKGDIAEGYSVSREKKESFPLTVTSAQKNPTAFYLCASSPDTVSGNTIYFGEGSWLTVV.

The chain uses TRBV7-9 and TRBJ1-2; 7 bases are shared with TRBD1. The CDR3 loop spans 15 amino acids. Germline CDR1 and CDR2: SEHNR and FQNEAQ (reference sequence). The J segment lost 4 bases and the V segment lost 3 bases, leaving 8 bases of the junction unmatched. DNA for the CDR3: TGTGCCAGCAGCTTGCCCGGGACAGCAACCTATGGCTACACCTTC. This sequence encodes CASSLPGTATYGYTF.

The chain combines TRBV3-1 (or the pseudogene TRBV3-2) with TRBJ2-5; no clear D. This CDR3 is 14 amino acids long. V lost 5 bases and J lost 3, with 13 bases in between. CDR1 and CDR2 (germline): LGHDT, YNNKEL (reference sequence). Here the CDR3 reads CASSDLAAKETQYF. The CDR3 DNA sequence: TGTGCCAGCAGCGACCTGGCGGCCAAAGAGACCCAGTACTTC.

The V and J genes are TRBV19 and TRBJ2-3, with D unresolved. The V end lost 1 base, the J end lost 4 bases, and 9 bases lay between the germline ends. The germline V gene has CDR1 LNHDA and CDR2 SQIVND (reference sequence). The CDR3 runs 14 residues. CDR3 loop: CASSIVSFADTQYF. For the CDR3, the DNA is TGTGCCAGTAGTATAGTTAGCTTCGCAGATACGCAGTATTTT.

This chain joins TRBV11-1 and TRBJ1-1, with 9 bases fitting TRBD1. Germline CDR1 SGHAT, CDR2 FQDESV (reference sequence). CDR3 length equals 13 residues. Unmatched junction bases numbered 2, after V lost 5 bases and J lost 4 bases. CDR3 coding DNA: TGTGCCAGCAGCGTGACAGGGGGCACTGAAGCTTTCTTT. It yields the protein CASSVTGGTEAFF.

This chain joins TRBV4-2 and TRBJ2-7; weak D call: TRBD2 (6 bases). The CDR3 runs to 12 residues. Germline V lookup: CDR1 LGHNA, CDR2 YNFKEQ. Trimming stripped 0 bases from V and 7 bases from J, with 7 bases between. The CDR3 DNA is TGTGCCAGCAGCCAAGAAGGGAGGGAGCAGTACTTC. This encodes CASSQEGREQYF.

V and J are TRBV7-2 and TRBJ2-1, with TRBD1 identical over 9 bases. The V gene's germline CDR1 is SGHTA and CDR2 FQGNSA. Germline trimming cut 3 bases from V and 7 bases from J; bases unmatched to any gene: 7. There are 15 residues in the CDR3. In nucleotides, the CDR3 is TGTGCCAGCAGCTTGGGACAGGGTCGTTTGAATGAGCAGTTCTTC. Protein sequence: CASSLGQGRLNEQFF.

This clone has a single count. The chain combines TRBV2 with TRBJ1-6, with D maybe TRBD1 (5 bases). Trimming pared 1 base from V and 9 bases from J, leaving 10 bases between. This CDR3 region has 14 residues. Germline V CDR1 and CDR2: SNHLY, FYNNEI. CDR3 sequence: CASSEDQGGSPLHF. The CDR3 DNA reads TGTGCCAGCAGTGAAGACCAGGGAGGTTCACCCCTCCACTTT.

The chain employs TRBV2 and TRBJ2-5; D is undetermined. The germline CDR1 and CDR2 sequences are SNHLY and FYNNEI. The CDR3 covers 13 residues. V lost 4 bases to trimming and J lost 5 bases, with 11 bases between them. CDR3 bases: TGTGCCAGCAGTGGATCAGGTTATGAGACCCAGTACTTC. This codes for CASSGSGYETQYF.

This clone was seen once. This rearrangement joins TRBV6-2 or TRBV6-3 to TRBJ1-5, with 8 bases that match TRBD1. The CDR3 totals 15 residues. CDR1 MNHEY and CDR2 SVGEGT come from the germline V gene. The ends lost 6 bases at V and 5 bases at J; junction bases unmatched: 9. The DNA of the CDR3 is TGTGCCAGCAGCCACCAGGACAGGGAGGATCAGCCCCAGCATTTT. Amino acid sequence: CASSHQDREDQPQHF.

This clone was counted once. The rearrangement joins TRBV28 to TRBJ2-5, with D possibly being TRBD2 (6 bases). Germline V gives CDR1 MDHEN, CDR2 SYDVKM. The CDR3 is 13 residues long. Between the trimmed V and J ends, which lost 3 bases and 5 bases, there was a span of 10 bases. The chain's CDR3 is CASSFREEETQYF. The CDR3 DNA sequence: TGTGCCAGCAGTTTTAGGGAGGAGGAGACCCAGTACTTC.

The gene calls are TRBV19 and TRBJ2-5; TRBD2 matches 8 bases. The germline V gene has CDR1 LNHDA and CDR2 SQIVND (reference sequence). This CDR3 is 15 amino acids long. J was trimmed by 4 bases and V by 3 bases; bases with no gene match: 7. CDR3 region: CASSMAGGAVETQYF. The CDR3 bases are TGTGCCAGTAGTATGGCCGGGGGGGCCGTAGAGACCCAGTACTTC.

This clone appeared a few times. The chain links TRBV10-1 to TRBJ2-3, with a weak D call TRBD2 (5 bases). Trimming took 10 bases from V and 0 from J, leaving 11 bases between them. The V gene's germline CDR1 is WNHNN and CDR2 SYGVQD (reference sequence). This CDR3 region has 13 residues. CDR3: CAKERESTDTQYF. The CDR3 nucleotides read TGCGCCAAAGAACGGGAAAGCACAGATACGCAGTATTTT.

V is TRBV5-1 and J is TRBJ2-7; D is possibly TRBD2 (5 bases). The CDR3 has 14 residues. Germline V gene sequence: CDR1 SGHRS, CDR2 YFSETQ. V dropped 4 bases and J dropped 0 bases, with 11 bases sitting between them. The CDR3 loop reads CASSTSPSSYEQYF. CDR3 nucleotide sequence: TGCGCCAGCAGCACTAGTCCTTCCTCCTACGAGCAGTACTTC.

The rearrangement joins TRBV7-9 to TRBJ2-5; a weak D match, TRBD1 (6 bases). The CDR3 has 15 residues. Germline CDR1 is SEHNR and CDR2 is FQNEAQ (reference sequence). Trimming took off 5 bases at V and 5 bases at J, with 18 bases between the two ends. The CDR3 is CASSQGVGTFETQYF. The CDR3 nucleotides are TGTGCCAGCAGCCAAGGGGTAGGGACATTCGAGACCCAGTACTTC.

Notes on this clone: At one of its ends the junction is not consistent with the germline gene, which may arise from a read error. The chain carries TRBV29-1 and TRBJ2-5; 7 positions agree with TRBD1. CDR1 SQVTM and CDR2 ANQGSEA come from the germline V gene. The length of the CDR3 is 13 residues. CDR3 amino acids: CSAQGQGVRGGHF. The CDR3 DNA reads TGCAGCGCACAGGGCCAGGGGGTTCGTGGGGGTCACTTC. The full variable domain, its missing parts supplied by reference TRBV29-1 and TRBJ2-5, is SAVISQKPSRDICQRGTSLTIQCQVDSQVTMMFWYRQQPGQSLTLIATANQGSEATYESGFVIDKFPISRPNLTFSTLTVSNMSPEDSSIYLCSAQGQGVRGGHFGPGTRLLVL.

This chain connects TRBV20-1 to TRBJ2-1; D is unclear. The germline V gene has CDR1 DFQATT and CDR2 SNEGSKA (reference sequence). The V end was cut by 2 bases, the J end by 8 bases, with 4 bases between. The CDR3 covers 10 residues. CDR3 residues: CSARRDEQFF. In DNA, the CDR3 is TGCAGTGCTAGACGGGATGAGCAGTTCTTC.

There are a few counts of this clone. The chain carries TRBV7-2 and TRBJ2-2; 15 bases fit TRBD2. This CDR3 has 17 amino acids. Germline V CDR1 and CDR2: SGHTA, FQGNSA. V dropped 11 bases and J dropped 4; count of bases not matched to a gene: 11. The CDR3 reads CALTGGTSGGRTGELFF. CDR3 DNA: TGTGCCCTCACCGGAGGGACTAGCGGGGGGCGCACCGGGGAGCTGTTTTTT. Looking up the rest from reference TRBV7-2 and TRBJ2-2 gives the full variable domain: GAGVSQSPSNKVTEKGKDVELRCDPISGHTALYWYRQSLGQGLEFLIYFQGNSAPDKSGLPSDRFSAERTGGSVSTLTIQRTQQEDSAVYLCALTGGTSGGRTGELFFGEGSRLTVL.

The chain is built from TRBV7-9 and TRBJ1-2; D not resolved. From germline, CDR1 is SEHNR and CDR2 FQNEAQ (reference sequence). The CDR3 spans 15 residues. V was cut by 0 bases and J by 5 bases, with 13 bases left in between. The CDR3 nucleotides are TGTGCCAGCAGCTTAGCCGAGGCGTTACTTTATGGCTACACCTTC. Translated: CASSLAEALLYGYTF.

The chain combines TRBV9 with TRBJ2-2; 13 positions match TRBD2. V lost 4 bases, J lost 10 bases, and 7 bases stayed unmatched. Germline assignment: CDR1 SGDLS and CDR2 YYNGEE. This CDR3 has 15 residues. DNA of the CDR3: TGTGCCAGCAGCCCCCGGACTAGCGGGGGCTCGGAGCTGTTTTTT. Its protein product is CASSPRTSGGSELFF.

The CDR3 sequence: CASSEGDRSGYGYTF. The CDR3, as DNA: TGCGCCAGCAGTGAGGGAGACAGGAGTGGTTATGGCTACACCTTC. The rearrangement links TRBV10-2 to TRBJ1-2, with TRBD1 as a possible D gene (6 bases). Trimming took off 2 bases at V and 5 bases at J, with 15 bases between the two ends. The CDR3 has 15 residues. Germline V lookup: CDR1 WSHSY, CDR2 SAAADI.

The chain joins TRBV5-4 to TRBJ1-6; 8 nucleotides match TRBD1. Losses at the gene ends were 4 bases for V and 10 bases for J; bases not matched to a gene: 7. Germline V gene sequence: CDR1 SGHNT, CDR2 YYREEE (reference sequence). The length of the CDR3 is 14 residues. The CDR3 sequence: CASSGQGGQSPLHF. The CDR3, as DNA: TGTGCCAGCAGCGGACAGGGTGGTCAGTCACCCCTCCACTTT.

The J gene is TRBJ2-2, the V gene TRBV19; 7 bases map to TRBD1. J was trimmed by 1 base and V by 7 bases; bases with no gene match: 3. Germline V lookup: CDR1 LNHDA, CDR2 SQIVND (reference sequence). The CDR3 extends over 14 amino acids. CDR3 protein: CASKWDRNTGELFF. CDR3 bases: TGTGCCAGTAAGTGGGACAGGAACACCGGGGAGCTGTTTTTT.

The V call is TRBV19, the J call TRBJ1-5; D might be TRBD1 (6 bases). The V gene's germline CDR1 is LNHDA and CDR2 SQIVND (reference sequence). V was cut by 3 bases and J by 1 base, with 7 bases left in between. This CDR3 comprises 14 residues. CDR3 bases: TGTGCCAGTAGTATGGGACACAGCAATCAGCCCCAGCATTTT. Its protein is CASSMGHSNQPQHF.

The chain couples TRBV28 to TRBJ2-7; TRBD2 matches 9 bases. V shed 6 bases, J shed 4 bases, and the junction held 4 bases outside the gene matches. The CDR3 is 13 amino acids. Germline CDR1 reads MDHEN; CDR2 reads SYDVKM. Here the CDR3 DNA reads TGTGCCAGCAGCCAGCGGGGGGATTACGAGCAGTACTTC. This gives the protein CASSQRGDYEQYF. Looking up the rest from reference TRBV28 and TRBJ2-7 gives the full variable domain: DVKVTQSSRYLVKRTGEKVFLECVQDMDHENMFWYRQDPGLGLRLIYFSYDVKMKEKGDIPEGYSVSREKKERFSLILESASTNQTSMYLCASSQRGDYEQYFGPGTRLTVT.

This chain links TRBV19 with TRBJ1-5; D possibly corresponds to TRBD1 (6 bases). The germline gives CDR1 LNHDA, CDR2 SQIVND (reference sequence). The V and J ends lost 5 bases and 0 bases respectively, with 11 bases between them. This CDR3 comprises 15 residues. The CDR3 DNA follows: TGTGCCAGTAGTTCAGGGGCGAATAGCAATCAGCCCCAGCATTTT. Translated, it gives CASSSGANSNQPQHF.

V and J are TRBV19 and TRBJ1-3; D may be TRBD1 (5 bases). V was shortened by 8 bases and J by 1 base, with 15 bases between the two germline ends. The CDR3 runs 15 residues. Germline lookup yields CDR1 LNHDA and CDR2 SQIVND (reference sequence). CDR3: CASGHKTLSGNTIYF. The CDR3 nucleotides read TGTGCCAGTGGACACAAGACTTTGTCTGGAAACACCATATATTTT.

The chain is built from TRBV2 and TRBJ1-5, with D hard to call. CDR3 size: 15 residues. Trimming left V 5 bases short and J 1 base short, with 12 bases between. CDR1 SNHLY and CDR2 FYNNEI come from the germline V gene. Here the CDR3 DNA reads TGTGCCAGCAGTACCCAGACTGGCAGCAATCAGCCCCAGCATTTT. Protein: CASSTQTGSNQPQHF.

V and J are TRBV10-3 and TRBJ1-4; 9 nucleotides match TRBD1. Germline lookup yields CDR1 ENHRY and CDR2 SYGVKD. The V segment lost 10 bases and the J segment 0 bases; nucleotides outside the gene matches: 18. CDR3 length: 19 amino acids. The CDR3 spells CATGDPTGGMEATNEKLFF. CDR3 nucleotides: TGTGCCACCGGGGACCCGACAGGGGGTATGGAGGCAACTAATGAAAAACTGTTTTTT.